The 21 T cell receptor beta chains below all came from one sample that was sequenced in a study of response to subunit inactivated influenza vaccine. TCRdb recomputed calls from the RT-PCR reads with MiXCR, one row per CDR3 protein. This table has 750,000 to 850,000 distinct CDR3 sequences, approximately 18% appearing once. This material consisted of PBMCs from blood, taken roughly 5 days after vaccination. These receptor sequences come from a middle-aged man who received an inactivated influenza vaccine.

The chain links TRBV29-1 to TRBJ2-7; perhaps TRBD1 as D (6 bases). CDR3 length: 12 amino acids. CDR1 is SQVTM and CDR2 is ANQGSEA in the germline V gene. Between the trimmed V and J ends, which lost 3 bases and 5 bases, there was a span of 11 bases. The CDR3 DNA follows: TGCAGCGTTGACCTCAGGGGCCACGAGCAGTACTTC. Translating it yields CSVDLRGHEQYF.

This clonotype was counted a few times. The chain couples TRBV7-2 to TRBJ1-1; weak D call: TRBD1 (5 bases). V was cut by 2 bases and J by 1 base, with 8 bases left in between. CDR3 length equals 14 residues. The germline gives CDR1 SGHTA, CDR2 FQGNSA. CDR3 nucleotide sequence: TGTGCCAGCAGCTTATTGGGGCAGAACACTGAAGCTTTCTTT. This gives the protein CASSLLGQNTEAFF. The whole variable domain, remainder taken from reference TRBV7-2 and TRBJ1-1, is GAGVSQSPSNKVTEKGKDVELRCDPISGHTALYWYRQSLGQGLEFLIYFQGNSAPDKSGLPSDRFSAERTGGSVSTLTIQRTQQEDSAVYLCASSLLGQNTEAFFGQGTRLTVV.

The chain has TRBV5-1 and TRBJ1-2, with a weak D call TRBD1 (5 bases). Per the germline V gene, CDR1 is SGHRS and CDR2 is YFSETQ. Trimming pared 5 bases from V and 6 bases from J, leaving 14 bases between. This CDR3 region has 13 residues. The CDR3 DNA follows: TGCGCCAGCAGGGAGACCGTCAGGGATGGCTACACCTTC. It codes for CASRETVRDGYTF.

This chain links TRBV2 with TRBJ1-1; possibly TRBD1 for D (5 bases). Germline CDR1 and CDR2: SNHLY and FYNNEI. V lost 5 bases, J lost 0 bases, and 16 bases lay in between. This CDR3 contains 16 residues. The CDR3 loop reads CASSTEAGRLNTEAFF. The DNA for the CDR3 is TGTGCCAGCAGTACTGAAGCGGGACGCTTGAACACTGAAGCTTTCTTT.

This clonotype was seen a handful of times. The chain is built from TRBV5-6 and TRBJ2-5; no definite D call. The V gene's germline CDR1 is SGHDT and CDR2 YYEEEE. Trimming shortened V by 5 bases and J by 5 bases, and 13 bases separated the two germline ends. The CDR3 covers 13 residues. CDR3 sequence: CASSRPPGETQYF. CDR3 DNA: TGTGCCAGCAGTCGACCTCCTGGGGAGACCCAGTACTTC. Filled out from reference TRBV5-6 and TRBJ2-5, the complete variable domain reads DAGVTQSPTHLIKTRGQQVTLRCSPKSGHDTVSWYQQALGQGPQFIFQYYEEEERQRGNFPDRFSGHQFPNYSSELNVNALLLGDSALYLCASSRPPGETQYFGPGTRLLVL.

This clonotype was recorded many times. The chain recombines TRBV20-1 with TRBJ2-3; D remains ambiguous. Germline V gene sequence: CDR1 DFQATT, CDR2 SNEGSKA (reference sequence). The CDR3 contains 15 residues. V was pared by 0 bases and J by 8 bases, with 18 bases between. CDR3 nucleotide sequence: TGCAGTGCTAGAGATCTGAGTGCGGTGCTGGGTACGCAGTATTTT. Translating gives CSARDLSAVLGTQYF.

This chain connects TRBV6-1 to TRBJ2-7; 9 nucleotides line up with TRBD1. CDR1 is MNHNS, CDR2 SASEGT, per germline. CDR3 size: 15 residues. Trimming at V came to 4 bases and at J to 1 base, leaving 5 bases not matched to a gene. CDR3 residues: CASSVGDRDSYEQYF. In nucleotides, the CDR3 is TGTGCCAGCAGTGTCGGGGACAGGGATTCCTACGAGCAGTACTTC.

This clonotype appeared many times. The CDR3: CASSFQGNGAEAFF. For the CDR3, the DNA is TGTGCCAGCAGTTTTCAGGGGAATGGTGCTGAAGCTTTCTTT. The rearrangement uses TRBV12-3 or TRBV12-4 and TRBJ1-1; TRBD1 might be the D (6 bases). The CDR3 spans 14 residues. The V end was cut by 3 bases, the J end by 6 bases, with 14 bases between.

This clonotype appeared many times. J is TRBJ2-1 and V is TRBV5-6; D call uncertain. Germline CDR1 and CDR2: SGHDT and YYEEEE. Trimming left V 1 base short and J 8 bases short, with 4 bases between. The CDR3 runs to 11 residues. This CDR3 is CASSLIHEQFF. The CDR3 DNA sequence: TGTGCCAGCAGCTTGATACATGAGCAGTTCTTC.

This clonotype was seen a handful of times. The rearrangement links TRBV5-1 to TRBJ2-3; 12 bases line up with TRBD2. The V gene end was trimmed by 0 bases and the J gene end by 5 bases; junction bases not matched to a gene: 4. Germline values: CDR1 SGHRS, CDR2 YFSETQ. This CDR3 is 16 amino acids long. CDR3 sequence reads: CASSLGTSGMEDTQYF. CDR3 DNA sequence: TGCGCCAGCAGCTTGGGGACTAGCGGGATGGAAGATACGCAGTATTTT.

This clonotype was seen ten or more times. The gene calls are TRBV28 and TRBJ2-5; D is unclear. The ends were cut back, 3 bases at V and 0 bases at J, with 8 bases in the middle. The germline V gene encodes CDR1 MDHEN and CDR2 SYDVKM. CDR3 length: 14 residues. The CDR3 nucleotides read TGTGCCAGCAGTTTTTCACAATACCAAGAGACCCAGTACTTC. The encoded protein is CASSFSQYQETQYF.

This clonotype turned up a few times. For the CDR3, the DNA is TGTGCCAGCATGGGGACCATGAACACTGAAGCTTTCTTT. Translating gives CASMGTMNTEAFF. The chain recombines TRBV12-3 or TRBV12-4 with TRBJ1-1, with D maybe TRBD1 (5 bases). V gave up 7 bases and J gave up 0 bases, with 9 bases separating them. The CDR3 totals 13 residues.

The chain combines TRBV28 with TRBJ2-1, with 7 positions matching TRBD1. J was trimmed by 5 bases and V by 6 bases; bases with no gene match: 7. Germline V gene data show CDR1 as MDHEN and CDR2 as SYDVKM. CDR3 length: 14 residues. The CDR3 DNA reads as TGTGCCAGCAGGACAGGGTCTTTTAACAATGAGCAGTTCTTC. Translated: CASRTGSFNNEQFF.

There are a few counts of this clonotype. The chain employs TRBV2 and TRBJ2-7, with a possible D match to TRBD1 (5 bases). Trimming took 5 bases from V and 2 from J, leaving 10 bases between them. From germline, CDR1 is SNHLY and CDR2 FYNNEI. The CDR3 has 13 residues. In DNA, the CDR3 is TGTGCCAGCAGTAACAGGTCCACCTACGAGCAGTACTTC. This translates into CASSNRSTYEQYF.

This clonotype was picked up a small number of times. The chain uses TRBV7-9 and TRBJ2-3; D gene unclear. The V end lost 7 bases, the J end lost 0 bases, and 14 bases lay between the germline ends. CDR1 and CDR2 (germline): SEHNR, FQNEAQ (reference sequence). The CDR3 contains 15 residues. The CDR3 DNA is TGTGCCAGCACCGACGGTCCCAGGAGCACAGATACGCAGTATTTT. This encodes CASTDGPRSTDTQYF.

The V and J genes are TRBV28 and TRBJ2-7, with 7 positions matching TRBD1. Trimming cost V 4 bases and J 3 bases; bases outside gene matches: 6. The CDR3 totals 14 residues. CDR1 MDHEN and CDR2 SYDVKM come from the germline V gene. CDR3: CASSSPGTVYEQYF. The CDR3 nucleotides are TGTGCCAGCAGTTCACCCGGGACAGTCTACGAGCAGTACTTC.

The CDR3 protein is CASTHGGLRDRAKNIQYF. The CDR3 coding sequence is TGTGCCAGCACCCATGGTGGGCTTCGGGACAGGGCCAAAAACATTCAGTACTTC. The V gene is TRBV6-1, the J gene TRBJ2-4; 8 positions agree with TRBD1. The junction had 15 bases not matched to a gene; V was cut back by 7 bases and J by 1 base. The CDR3 spans 18 residues. Germline loops: CDR1 MNHNS, CDR2 SASEGT.

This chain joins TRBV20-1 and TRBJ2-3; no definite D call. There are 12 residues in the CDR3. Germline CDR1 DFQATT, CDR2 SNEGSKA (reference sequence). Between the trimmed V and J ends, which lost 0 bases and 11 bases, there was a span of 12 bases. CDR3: CSARDLSSGQYF. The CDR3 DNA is TGCAGTGCTAGAGATCTAAGTAGTGGGCAGTATTTT.

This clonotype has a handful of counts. The CDR3 here is CASSQQVMAGYTF. The CDR3 nucleotides are TGTGCCAGCAGTCAACAAGTGATGGCCGGCTACACCTTC. The rearrangement links TRBV6-2 or TRBV6-3 to TRBJ1-2; D is unresolved. V was cut by 5 bases and J by 8 bases, with 15 bases left in between. The germline V gene encodes CDR1 MNHEY and CDR2 SVGEGT. The CDR3 spans 13 residues.

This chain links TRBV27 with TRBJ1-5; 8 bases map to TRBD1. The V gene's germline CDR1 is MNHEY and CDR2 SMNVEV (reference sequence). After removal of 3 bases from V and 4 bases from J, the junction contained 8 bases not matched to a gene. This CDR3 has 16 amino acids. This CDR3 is CASSLWGTGANQPQHF. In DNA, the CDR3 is TGTGCCAGCAGTTTGTGGGGGACAGGAGCTAATCAGCCCCAGCATTTT.

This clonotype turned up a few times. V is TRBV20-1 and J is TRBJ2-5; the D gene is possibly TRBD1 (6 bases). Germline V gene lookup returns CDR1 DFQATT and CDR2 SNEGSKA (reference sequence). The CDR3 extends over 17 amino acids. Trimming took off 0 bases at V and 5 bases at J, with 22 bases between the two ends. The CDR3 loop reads CSARELSRVRGHETQYF. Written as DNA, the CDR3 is TGCAGTGCTAGAGAACTTAGTAGGGTCAGGGGCCATGAGACCCAGTACTTC.